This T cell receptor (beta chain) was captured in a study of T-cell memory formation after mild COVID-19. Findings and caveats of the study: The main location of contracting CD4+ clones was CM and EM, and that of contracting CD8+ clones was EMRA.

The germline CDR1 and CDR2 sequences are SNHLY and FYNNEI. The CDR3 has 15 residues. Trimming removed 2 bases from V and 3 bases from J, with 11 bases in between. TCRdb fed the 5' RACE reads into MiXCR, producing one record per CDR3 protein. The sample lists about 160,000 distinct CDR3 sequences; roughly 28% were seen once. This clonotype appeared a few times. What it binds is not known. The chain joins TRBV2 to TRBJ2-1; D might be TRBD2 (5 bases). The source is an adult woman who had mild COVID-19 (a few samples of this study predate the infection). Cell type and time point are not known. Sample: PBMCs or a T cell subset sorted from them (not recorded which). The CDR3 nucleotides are TGTGCCAGCAGTGAACGGACCGCGGGCTACAATGAGCAGTTCTTC. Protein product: CASSERTAGYNEQFF.